The entry below describes one TCR beta chain. Its antigen is still unknown. About 30,000 T cell genomes (approximately 210 ng DNA) went into each sorted-subset replicate. Data came from immunoSEQ multiplex PCR; TCRdb stores just in-frame clones and leaves some out. The sample has about 2 million clones, 85% to 95% seen once. The record originates from a study of shared clonotypes between healthy human individuals. Study context: The cohort comprised two women and a few men. Their ages spanned 18 to 49 years. CD4 naive and memory got three plates each, CD8 naive two, CD8 memory one.

Study conclusions and caveats: Lower generation probabilities were found for non-shared clonotypes than for those shared by all four donors.

This CDR3 region has 13 residues. The V end was cut by 0 bases, the J end by 5 bases, with 7 bases between. Germline CDR1 MNHNS, CDR2 SASEGT. This sequence originates from a man aged 18 to 29 in good health. V and J are TRBV6-1 and TRBJ1-2; D is unresolved. Sequencing was performed on naive CD4+ T cells sorted from blood. Subset of the sample: CD45RA+ positively selected. This CDR3 is CASSEAWTYGYTF. CDR3 bases: TGTGCCAGCAGTGAAGCGTGGACGTATGGCTACACCTTC.